This note documents a single T cell receptor beta chain sequence. V lost 10 bases, J lost 1 base, and 22 bases lay in between. The CDR3 loop spans 16 amino acids. CDR1 and CDR2 from the germline V gene are LNHDA and SQIVND (reference sequence). This sample is part of a study of technical replicates of blood from a handful of donors. Using immunoSEQ multiplex PCR, the repertoire was profiled, and TCRdb retains in-frame clones only, with some absent. This sample has about 84,000 clones, with roughly 93% found just once. This clonotype was obtained from a human donor in good health. The chain links TRBV19 to TRBJ1-1; D might be TRBD1 (6 bases). The sequenced sample was T cells isolated from PBMCs. DNA for the CDR3: TGTGCCACCAGACGGGGTGGGGGGGCTGGGAACACTGAAGCTTTCTTT. This codes for CATRRGGGAGNTEAFF.